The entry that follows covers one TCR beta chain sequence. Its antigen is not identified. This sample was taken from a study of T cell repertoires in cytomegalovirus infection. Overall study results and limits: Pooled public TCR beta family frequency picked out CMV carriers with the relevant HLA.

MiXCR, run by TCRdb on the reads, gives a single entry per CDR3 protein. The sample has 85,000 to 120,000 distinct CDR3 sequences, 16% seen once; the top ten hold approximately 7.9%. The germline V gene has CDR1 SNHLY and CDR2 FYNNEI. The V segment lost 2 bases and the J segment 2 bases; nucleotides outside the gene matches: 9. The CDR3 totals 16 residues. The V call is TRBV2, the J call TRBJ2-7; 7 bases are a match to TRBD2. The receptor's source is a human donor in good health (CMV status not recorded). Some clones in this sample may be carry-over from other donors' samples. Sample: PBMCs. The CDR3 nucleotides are TGTGCCAGCAGTGAAAGGGGAGGGGAGGGACCCTACGAGCAGTACTTC. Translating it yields CASSERGGEGPYEQYF.